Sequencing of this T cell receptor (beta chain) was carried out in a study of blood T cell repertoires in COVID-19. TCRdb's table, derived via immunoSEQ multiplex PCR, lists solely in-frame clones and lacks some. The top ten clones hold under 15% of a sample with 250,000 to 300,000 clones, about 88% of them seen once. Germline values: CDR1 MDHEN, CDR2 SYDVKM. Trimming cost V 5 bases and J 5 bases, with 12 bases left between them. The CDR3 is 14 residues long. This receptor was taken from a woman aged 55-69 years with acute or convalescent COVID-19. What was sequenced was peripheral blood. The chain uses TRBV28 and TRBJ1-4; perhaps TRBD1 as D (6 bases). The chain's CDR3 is CASSPNRVNEKLFF. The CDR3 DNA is TGTGCCAGCAGTCCCAACAGGGTGAATGAAAAACTGTTTTTT.